The present T cell receptor beta chain was sequenced within a study of blood T cell repertoires in COVID-19. Sequencing was performed with immunoSEQ multiplex PCR; in TCRdb, only in-frame clones are kept and a portion is missing. The data show 270,000 or so clones, 75% to 95% seen once. Participants reported their clinical history, and cohort assignment relied on those reports. The V end lost 5 bases, the J end lost 3 bases, and 10 bases lay between the germline ends. This CDR3 is built from 12 residues. From germline, CDR1 is GTSNPN and CDR2 SVGIG (reference sequence). The TCR sequence derives from a man in his forties or fifties who had been exposed to COVID-19. Sequencing was performed on PBMCs or T cells enriched from blood (not recorded which). The rearrangement links TRBV30 to TRBJ1-2; TRBD1 might be the D (5 bases). The CDR3 sequence: CAWGVGDYGYTF. CDR3 coding DNA: TGTGCCTGGGGCGTAGGGGACTATGGCTACACCTTC. The full variable domain, in which reference TRBV30 and TRBJ1-2 provide the parts outside the CDR3, is SQTIHQWPATLVQPVGSPLSLECTVEGTSNPNLYWYRQAAGRGLQLLFYSVGIGQISSEVPQNLSASRPQDRQFILSSKKLLLSDSGFYLCAWGVGDYGYTFGSGTRLTVV.